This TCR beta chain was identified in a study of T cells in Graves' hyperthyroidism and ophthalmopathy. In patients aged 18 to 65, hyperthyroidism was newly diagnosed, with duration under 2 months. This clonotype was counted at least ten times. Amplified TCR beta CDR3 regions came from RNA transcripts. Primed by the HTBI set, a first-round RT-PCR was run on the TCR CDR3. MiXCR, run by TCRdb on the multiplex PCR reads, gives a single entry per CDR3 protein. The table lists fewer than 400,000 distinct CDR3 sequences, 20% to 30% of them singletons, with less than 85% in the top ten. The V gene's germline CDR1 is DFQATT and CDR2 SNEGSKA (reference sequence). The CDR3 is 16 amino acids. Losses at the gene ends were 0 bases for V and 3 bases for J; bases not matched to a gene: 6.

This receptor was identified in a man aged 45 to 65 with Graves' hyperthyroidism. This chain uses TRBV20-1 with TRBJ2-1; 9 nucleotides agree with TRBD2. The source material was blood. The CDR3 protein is CSARDPSSGNYNEQFF. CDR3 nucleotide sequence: TGCAGTGCTAGAGATCCATCTAGCGGGAACTACAATGAGCAGTTCTTC.